This entry describes one TCR beta chain. Its antigen remains unknown. This entry belongs to a study of T cell responses to AZD1222 COVID-19 vaccine. Study-level points and caveats: Nearly half of spike-specific TCRs reportedly target variant regions that are unmutated in the B.1.351 and B.1.1.7 variants. White British ancestry dominated among donors, who included more females, and clonal diversity was possibly underestimated. There were repertoire samples only from the period after the peak T cell response. The CD4 TCRs associated with vaccination extended across spike and predominated at 160-218 and 743-854.

Data came from immunoSEQ multiplex PCR; TCRdb stores just in-frame clones and leaves some out. The sample lists 150,000 to 200,000 clones, around 90% occurring once. The sequence derives from an adult who received the AZD1222 COVID-19 vaccine. Sequencing was performed on peripheral blood, taken 28 days after the second AZD1222 dose.

The CDR3 sequence: CASSSGNPGNIQYF. In DNA, the CDR3 is TGCGCCAGCAGCTCGGGAAACCCGGGGAACATTCAGTACTTC. The chain employs TRBV5-1 and TRBJ2-4, with D maybe TRBD2 (5 bases). This CDR3 comprises 14 residues. The V end lost 3 bases, the J end lost 7 bases, and 14 bases lay between the germline ends. Per the germline V gene, CDR1 is SGHRS and CDR2 is YFSETQ.